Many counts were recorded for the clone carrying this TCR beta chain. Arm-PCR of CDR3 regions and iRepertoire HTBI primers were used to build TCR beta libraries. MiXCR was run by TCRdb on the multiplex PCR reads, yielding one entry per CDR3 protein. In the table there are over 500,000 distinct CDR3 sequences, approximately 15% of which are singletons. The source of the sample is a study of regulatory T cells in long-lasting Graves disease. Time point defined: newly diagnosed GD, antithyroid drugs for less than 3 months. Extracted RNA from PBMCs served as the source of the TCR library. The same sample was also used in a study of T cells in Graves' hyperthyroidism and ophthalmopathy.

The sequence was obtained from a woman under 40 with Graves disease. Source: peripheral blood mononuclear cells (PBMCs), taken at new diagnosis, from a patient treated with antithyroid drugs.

The CDR3 sequence: CASSEALSGLSEQYF. The CDR3 DNA is TGTGCCAGCAGTGAAGCGCTTAGTGGACTAAGCGAGCAGTACTTC. The J gene is TRBJ2-7, the V gene TRBV2, with a possible D match to TRBD2 (6 bases). The germline gives CDR1 SNHLY, CDR2 FYNNEI. Trimming removed 0 bases at V and 6 bases at J, with 15 bases between. This CDR3 is built from 15 residues.